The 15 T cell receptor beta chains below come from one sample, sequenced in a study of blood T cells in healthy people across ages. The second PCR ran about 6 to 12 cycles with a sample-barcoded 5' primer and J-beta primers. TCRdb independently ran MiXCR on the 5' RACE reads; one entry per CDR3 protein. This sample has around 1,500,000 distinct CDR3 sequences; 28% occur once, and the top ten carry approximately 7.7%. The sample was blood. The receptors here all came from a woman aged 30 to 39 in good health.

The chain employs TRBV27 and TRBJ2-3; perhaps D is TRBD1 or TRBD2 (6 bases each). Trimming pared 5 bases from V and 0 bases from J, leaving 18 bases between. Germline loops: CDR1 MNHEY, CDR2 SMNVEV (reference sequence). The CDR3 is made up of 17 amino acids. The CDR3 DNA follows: TGTGCCAGCAGTCGCCACTCCATGGGGGGCAGCACAGATACGCAGTATTTT. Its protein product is CASSRHSMGGSTDTQYF.

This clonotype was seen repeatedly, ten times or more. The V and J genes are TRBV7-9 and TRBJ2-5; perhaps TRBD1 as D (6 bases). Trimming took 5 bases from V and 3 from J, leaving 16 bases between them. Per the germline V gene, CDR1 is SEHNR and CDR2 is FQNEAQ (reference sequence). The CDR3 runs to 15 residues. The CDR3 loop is CASSHKTGEKETQYF. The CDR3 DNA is TGTGCCAGCAGCCACAAGACAGGCGAGAAAGAGACCCAGTACTTC.

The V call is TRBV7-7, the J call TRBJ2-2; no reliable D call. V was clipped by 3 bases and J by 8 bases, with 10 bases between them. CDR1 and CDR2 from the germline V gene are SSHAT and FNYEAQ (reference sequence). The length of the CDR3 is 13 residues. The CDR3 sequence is CASSLLEDGELFF. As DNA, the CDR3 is TGTGCCAGCAGCTTGCTAGAAGATGGGGAGCTGTTTTTT.

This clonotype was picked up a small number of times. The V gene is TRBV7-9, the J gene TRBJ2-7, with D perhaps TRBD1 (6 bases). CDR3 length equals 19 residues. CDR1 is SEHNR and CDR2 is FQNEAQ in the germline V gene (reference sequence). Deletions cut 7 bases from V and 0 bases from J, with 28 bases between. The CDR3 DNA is TGTGCCAGCACCGGAGGAGCCACTGACAGGCCCCAAGGCTCCTACGAGCAGTACTTC. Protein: CASTGGATDRPQGSYEQYF.

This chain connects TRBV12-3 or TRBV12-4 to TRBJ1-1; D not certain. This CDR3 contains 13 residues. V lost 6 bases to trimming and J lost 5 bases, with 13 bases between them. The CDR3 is CASRHPFRTEAFF. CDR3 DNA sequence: TGTGCCAGCAGACACCCCTTTCGAACTGAAGCTTTCTTT.

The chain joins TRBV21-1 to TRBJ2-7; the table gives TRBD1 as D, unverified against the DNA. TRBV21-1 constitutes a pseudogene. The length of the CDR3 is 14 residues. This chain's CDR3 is CASSKGGVSYEQYF. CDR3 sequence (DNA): TGTGCCAGCAGCAAGGGCGGGGTATCCTACGAGCAGTACTTC.

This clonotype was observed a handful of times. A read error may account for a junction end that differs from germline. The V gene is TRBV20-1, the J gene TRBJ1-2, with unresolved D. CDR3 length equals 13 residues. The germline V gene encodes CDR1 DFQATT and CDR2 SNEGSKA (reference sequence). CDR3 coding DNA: TGCAGTGCTAGAGTTGGATCGGACTATGGCCACACCTTC. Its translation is CSARVGSDYGHTF.

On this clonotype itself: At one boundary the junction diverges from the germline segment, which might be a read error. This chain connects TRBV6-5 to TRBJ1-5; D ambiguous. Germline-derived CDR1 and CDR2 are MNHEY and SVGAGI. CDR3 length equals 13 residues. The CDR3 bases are TGTGTCAGCAGTTACTCGAAAGGTCGGCCCCAGCATTTT. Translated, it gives CVSSYSKGRPQHF.

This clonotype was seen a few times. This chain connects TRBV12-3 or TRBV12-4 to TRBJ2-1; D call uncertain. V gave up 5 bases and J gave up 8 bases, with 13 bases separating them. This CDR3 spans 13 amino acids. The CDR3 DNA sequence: TGTGCCAGCAGTCCCGGCCGTGGGCATGAGCAGTTCTTC. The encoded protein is CASSPGRGHEQFF.

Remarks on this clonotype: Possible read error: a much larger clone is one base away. The CDR3: CASSPAGPSIAEIQYF. CDR3 coding DNA: TGTGCCAGCAGCCCCGCGGGCCCCAGTATCGCGGAGATCCAGTACTTC. This chain uses TRBV12-3 or TRBV12-4 with TRBJ2-5; weak D call: TRBD2 (5 bases). This CDR3 region has 16 residues.

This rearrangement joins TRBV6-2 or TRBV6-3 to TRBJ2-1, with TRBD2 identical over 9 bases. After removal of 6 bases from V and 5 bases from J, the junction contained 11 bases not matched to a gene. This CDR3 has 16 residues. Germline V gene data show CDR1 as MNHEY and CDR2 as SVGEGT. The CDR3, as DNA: TGTGCCAGCAGGGGGAGAGCGGGAGGACCCCACAATGAGCAGTTCTTC. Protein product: CASRGRAGGPHNEQFF.

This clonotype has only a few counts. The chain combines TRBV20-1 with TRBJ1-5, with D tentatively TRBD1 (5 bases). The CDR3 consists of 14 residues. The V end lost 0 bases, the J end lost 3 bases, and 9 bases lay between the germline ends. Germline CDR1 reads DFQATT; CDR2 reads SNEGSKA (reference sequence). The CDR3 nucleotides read TGCAGTGCTAGAGATCAGGGTAACAATCAGCCCCAGCATTTT. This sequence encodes CSARDQGNNQPQHF.

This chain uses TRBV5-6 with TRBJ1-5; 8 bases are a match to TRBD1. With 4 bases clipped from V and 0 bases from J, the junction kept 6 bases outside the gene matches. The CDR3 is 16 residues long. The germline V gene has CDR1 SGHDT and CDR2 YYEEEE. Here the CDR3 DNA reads TGTGCCAGCAGCCCGGACAGGGATTATAGCAATCAGCCCCAGCATTTT. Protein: CASSPDRDYSNQPQHF. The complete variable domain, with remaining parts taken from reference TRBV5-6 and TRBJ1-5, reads DAGVTQSPTHLIKTRGQQVTLRCSPKSGHDTVSWYQQALGQGPQFIFQYYEEEERQRGNFPDRFSGHQFPNYSSELNVNALLLGDSALYLCASSPDRDYSNQPQHFGDGTRLSIL.

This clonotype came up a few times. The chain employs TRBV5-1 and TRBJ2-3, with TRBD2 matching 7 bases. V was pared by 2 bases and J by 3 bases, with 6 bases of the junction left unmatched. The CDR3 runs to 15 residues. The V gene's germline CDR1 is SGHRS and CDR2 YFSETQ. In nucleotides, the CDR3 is TGCGCCAGCAGCTTCGGTGGGAGGGGAACAGATACGCAGTATTTT. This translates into CASSFGGRGTDTQYF.

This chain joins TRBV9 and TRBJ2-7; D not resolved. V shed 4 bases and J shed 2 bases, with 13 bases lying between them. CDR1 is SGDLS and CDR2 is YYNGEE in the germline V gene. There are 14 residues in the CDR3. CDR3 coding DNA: TGTGCCAGCAGCATCGACACATCGCCCTACGAGCAGTACTTC. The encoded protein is CASSIDTSPYEQYF. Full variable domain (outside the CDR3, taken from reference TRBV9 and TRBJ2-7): DSGVTQTPKHLITATGQRVTLRCSPRSGDLSVYWYQQSLDQGLQFLIQYYNGEERAKGNILERFSAQQFPDLHSELNLSSLELGDSALYFCASSIDTSPYEQYFGPGTRLTVT.